This T cell receptor (beta chain) comes out of a study of cytomegalovirus exposure and HLA in healthy donors. 60 Vbeta and 13 Jbeta primers were used in PCR. Only in-frame clones appear in the TCRdb table, and some are missing; sequencing was by immunoSEQ multiplex PCR. The sample yields under 200,000 clones, around 83% seen once. Worth noting for this clone: Its antigen is currently unknown.

Each donor was nominally healthy when sampled (though unrecorded immune exposures were likely). Points from the study as a whole: Earlier analysis looked at TCR beta V segments, and most were productive about 87% or about 30% of the time. Several of the most significant clusters appeared, in a later analysis, to be linked to common viral pathogens. Presence/absence analysis assumed near-uniform sequencing depth across donors.

This CDR3 spans 17 amino acids. Sequenced: PBMCs. This receptor was obtained from a man aged 35 to 55 in good health and CMV-seropositive. This sequence joins TRBV7-5 and TRBJ1-5. TRBV7-5 is described as a pseudogene. The CDR3 region has the DNA TGTGTCAGAAGCTTAGACCCGGGGAGGTTTAGCAATCAGCCCCAGCATTTT. Protein: CVRSLDPGRFSNQPQHF.